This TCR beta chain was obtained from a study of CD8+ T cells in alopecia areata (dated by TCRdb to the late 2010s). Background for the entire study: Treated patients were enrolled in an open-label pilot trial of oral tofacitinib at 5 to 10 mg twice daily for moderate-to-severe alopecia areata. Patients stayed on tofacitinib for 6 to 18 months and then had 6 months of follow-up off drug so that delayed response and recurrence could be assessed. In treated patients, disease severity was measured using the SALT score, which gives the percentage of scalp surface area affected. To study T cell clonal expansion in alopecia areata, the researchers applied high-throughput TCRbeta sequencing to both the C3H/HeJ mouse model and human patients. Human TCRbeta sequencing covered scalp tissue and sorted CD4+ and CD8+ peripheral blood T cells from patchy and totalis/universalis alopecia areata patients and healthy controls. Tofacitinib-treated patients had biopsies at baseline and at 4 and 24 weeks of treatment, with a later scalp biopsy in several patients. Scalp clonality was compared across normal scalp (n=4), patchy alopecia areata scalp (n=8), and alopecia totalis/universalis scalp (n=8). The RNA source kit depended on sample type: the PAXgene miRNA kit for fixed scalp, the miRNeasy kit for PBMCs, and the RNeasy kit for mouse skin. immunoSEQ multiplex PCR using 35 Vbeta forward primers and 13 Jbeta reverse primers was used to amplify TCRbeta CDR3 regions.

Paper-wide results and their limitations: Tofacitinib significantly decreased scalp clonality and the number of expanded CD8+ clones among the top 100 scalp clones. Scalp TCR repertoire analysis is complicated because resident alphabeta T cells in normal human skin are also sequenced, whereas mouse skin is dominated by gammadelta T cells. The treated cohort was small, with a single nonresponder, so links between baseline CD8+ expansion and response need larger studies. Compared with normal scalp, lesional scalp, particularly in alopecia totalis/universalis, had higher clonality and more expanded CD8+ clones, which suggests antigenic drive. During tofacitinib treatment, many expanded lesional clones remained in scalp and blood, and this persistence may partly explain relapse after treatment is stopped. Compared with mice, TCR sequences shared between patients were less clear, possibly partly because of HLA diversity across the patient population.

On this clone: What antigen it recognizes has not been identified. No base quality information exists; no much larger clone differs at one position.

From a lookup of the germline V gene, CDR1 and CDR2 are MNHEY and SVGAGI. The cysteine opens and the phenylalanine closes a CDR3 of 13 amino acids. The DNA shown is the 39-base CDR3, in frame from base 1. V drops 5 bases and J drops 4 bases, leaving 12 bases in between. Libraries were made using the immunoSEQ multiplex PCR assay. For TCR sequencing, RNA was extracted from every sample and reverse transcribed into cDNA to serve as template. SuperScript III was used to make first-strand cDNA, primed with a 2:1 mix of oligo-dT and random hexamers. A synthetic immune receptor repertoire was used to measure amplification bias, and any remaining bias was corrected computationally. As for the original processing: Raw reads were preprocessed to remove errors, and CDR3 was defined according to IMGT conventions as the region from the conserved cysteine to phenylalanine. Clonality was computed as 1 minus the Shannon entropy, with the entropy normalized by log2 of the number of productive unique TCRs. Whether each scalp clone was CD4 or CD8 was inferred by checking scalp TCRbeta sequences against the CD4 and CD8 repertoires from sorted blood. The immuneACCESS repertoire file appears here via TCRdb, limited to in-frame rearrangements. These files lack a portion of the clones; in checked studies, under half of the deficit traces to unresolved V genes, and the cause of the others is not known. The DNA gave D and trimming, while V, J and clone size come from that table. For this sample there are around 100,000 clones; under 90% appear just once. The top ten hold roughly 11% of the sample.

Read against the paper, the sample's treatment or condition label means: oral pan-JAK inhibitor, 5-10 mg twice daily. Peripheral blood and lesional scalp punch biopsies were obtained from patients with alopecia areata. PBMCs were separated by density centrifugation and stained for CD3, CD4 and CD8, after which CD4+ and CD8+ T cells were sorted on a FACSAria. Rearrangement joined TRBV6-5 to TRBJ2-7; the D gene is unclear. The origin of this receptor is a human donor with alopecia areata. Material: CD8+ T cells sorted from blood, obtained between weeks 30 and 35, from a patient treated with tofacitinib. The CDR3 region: CASSPEDGYEQYF. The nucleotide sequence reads TGTGCCAGCAGTCCCGAGGACGGGTACGAGCAGTACTTC.